Shown below are 30 T cell receptor beta chains from a single sample sequenced in a study of OX40 agonist ivuxolimab in advanced cancers. The repertoire was sequenced with immunoSEQ multiplex PCR; TCRdb's copy has only in-frame clones and lacks some. Among 70,000 or so clones listed, about 86% were seen once. The specimen comprised CD4+ or CD8+ T cells sorted from blood, sampled in a trial of the OX40 agonist ivuxolimab. These TCRs come from an adult with an advanced solid tumor such as melanoma, head and neck, liver or kidney cancer.

CDR3 in DNA: TGCGCCAGCACCTTCCTAGCGGGGGGGCAAGATACGCAGTATTTT. Its translation is CASTFLAGGQDTQYF. The chain combines TRBV5-1 with TRBJ2-3, with TRBD2 identical over 12 bases. With V trimmed by 6 bases and J by 5 bases, 7 bases remained unmatched. The length of the CDR3 is 15 residues. CDR1 and CDR2 (germline): SGHRS, YFSETQ. Full variable domain (remainder filled in from reference TRBV5-1 and TRBJ2-3): KAGVTQTPRYLIKTRGQQVTLSCSPISGHRSVSWYQQTPGQGLQFLFEYFSETQRNKGNFPGRFSGRQFSNSRSEMNVSTLELGDSALYLCASTFLAGGQDTQYFGPGTRLTVL.

The gene calls are TRBV5-1 and TRBJ1-1, with TRBD1 as a possible D gene (5 bases). With 4 bases removed from V and 8 bases from J, the gap between germline ends came to 18 bases. From germline, CDR1 is SGHRS and CDR2 YFSETQ. The CDR3 runs to 14 residues. The CDR3 spells CASSTGTVGLEAFF. DNA of the CDR3: TGCGCCAGCAGCACCGGGACCGTTGGACTCGAAGCTTTCTTT.

The chain employs TRBV11-3 and TRBJ1-1; D is perhaps TRBD1 (6 bases). Trimming removed 4 bases at V and 0 bases at J, with 9 bases between. This CDR3 is built from 14 residues. Germline CDR1 is SGHNT and CDR2 is YENEEA. CDR3 sequence: CASSSGTLNTEAFF. CDR3 DNA sequence: TGTGCCAGCAGCTCTGGGACATTGAACACTGAAGCTTTCTTT.

V is TRBV5-1 and J is TRBJ2-3; tentatively, D is TRBD2 (5 bases). This CDR3 is built from 15 residues. V shed 0 bases and J shed 1 base, with 9 bases lying between them. In germline, CDR1 is SGHRS, CDR2 YFSETQ. CDR3 amino acids: CASSLDGVGTDTQYF. CDR3 coding DNA: TGCGCCAGCAGCTTGGACGGGGTCGGCACAGATACGCAGTATTTT.

This chain joins TRBV25-1 and TRBJ2-2; D is uncertain. V was clipped by 3 bases and J by 0 bases, with 5 bases between them. Germline CDR1 reads MGHDK; CDR2 reads SYGVNS. The CDR3 is made up of 14 amino acids. CDR3 DNA sequence: TGTGCCAGCAGTGATTTAGCGAACACCGGGGAGCTGTTTTTT. Residues: CASSDLANTGELFF.

A single count supports this clone. The chain couples TRBV9 to TRBJ1-4, with 8 bases identical to TRBD1. Per the germline V gene, CDR1 is SGDLS and CDR2 is YYNGEE. V gave up 0 bases and J gave up 8 bases; unmatched junction bases: 3. The CDR3 covers 14 residues. The CDR3 DNA sequence: TGTGCCAGCAGCGTAGGGACAGGGCGAGAAAAACTGTTTTTT. It is translated as CASSVGTGREKLFF.

The gene calls are TRBV7-9 and TRBJ2-7, with 7 bases lining up with TRBD1. V lost 3 bases to trimming and J lost 7 bases; unmatched junction nucleotides: 9. The CDR3 loop spans 14 amino acids. CDR1 is SEHNR, CDR2 FQNEAQ, per germline (reference sequence). This CDR3 reads CASSFEGQIQEQYF. DNA of the CDR3: TGTGCCAGCAGCTTCGAGGGACAGATCCAGGAGCAGTACTTC.

CDR3: CASSFLQSGGYTF. In DNA, the CDR3 is TGTGCCAGCAGCTTTCTTCAGAGCGGTGGCTACACCTTC. The chain couples TRBV5-5 to TRBJ1-2; D call uncertain. The germline gives CDR1 SGHKS, CDR2 YYEKEE (reference sequence). The V gene lost 2 bases and the J gene lost 7 bases, with 12 bases spanning the gap. CDR3 size: 13 residues.

This clone was found once. The chain is built from TRBV9 and TRBJ1-6, with 9 positions matching TRBD1. The CDR3 sequence is 15 residues long. Unmatched junction bases numbered 4, after V lost 1 base and J lost 8 bases. Per germline, CDR1 SGDLS and CDR2 YYNGEE. Written as DNA, the CDR3 is TGTGCCAGCAGCGTATACGACAGGGGGGATTCACCCCTCCACTTT. As protein: CASSVYDRGDSPLHF.

The chain couples TRBV10-3 to TRBJ1-4; possible D gene TRBD1, 5 bases. Germline-derived CDR1 and CDR2 are ENHRY and SYGVKD. The length of the CDR3 is 14 residues. Trimming removed 4 bases from V and 8 bases from J, with 14 bases in between. The CDR3: CAISAGGKGEKLFF. Written as DNA, the CDR3 is TGTGCCATCAGTGCGGGGGGAAAGGGAGAAAAACTGTTTTTT.

This clone was observed a handful of times. The genes are TRBV27 and TRBJ1-2, with unresolved D. The CDR3 extends over 14 amino acids. Germline assignment: CDR1 MNHEY and CDR2 SMNVEV (reference sequence). V gave up 4 bases and J gave up 1 base, with 10 bases separating them. The DNA for the CDR3 is TGTGCCAGCAGTTCAGGTGTAGATAACTATGGCTACACCTTC. Residues: CASSSGVDNYGYTF.

The chain joins TRBV7-9 to TRBJ2-7, with D unresolved. This CDR3 comprises 17 residues. Germline V lookup: CDR1 SEHNR, CDR2 FQNEAQ (reference sequence). Trimming pared 2 bases from V and 0 bases from J, leaving 17 bases between. CDR3 protein: CASSLTTASDSSYEQYF. The CDR3 DNA is TGTGCCAGCAGCTTAACGACTGCGTCCGATAGCTCCTACGAGCAGTACTTC.

The gene calls are TRBV19 and TRBJ1-5; TRBD1 might be the D (6 bases). Trimming removed 5 bases from V and 4 bases from J, with 18 bases in between. The CDR3 length is 16 residues. The germline CDR1 and CDR2 sequences are LNHDA and SQIVND (reference sequence). CDR3 sequence: CASSPKTGRPNQPQHF. CDR3 nucleotides: TGTGCCAGTAGTCCGAAGACAGGCAGACCGAATCAGCCCCAGCATTTT.

A single count supports this clone. This chain connects TRBV7-2 to TRBJ2-6; D is ambiguous. Trimming pared 3 bases from V and 0 bases from J, leaving 9 bases between. CDR3 length: 16 residues. Germline V gene data show CDR1 as SGHTA and CDR2 as FQGNSA. The CDR3 sequence: CASSLTVTSGANVLTF. The CDR3 nucleotides read TGTGCCAGCAGCTTGACGGTGACCTCTGGGGCCAACGTCCTGACTTTC. Supplemented by reference TRBV7-2 and TRBJ2-6, the full variable domain reads GAGVSQSPSNKVTEKGKDVELRCDPISGHTALYWYRQSLGQGLEFLIYFQGNSAPDKSGLPSDRFSAERTGGSVSTLTIQRTQQEDSAVYLCASSLTVTSGANVLTFGAGSRLTVL.

The chain recombines TRBV7-2 with TRBJ2-2; D remains unclear. In germline, CDR1 is SGHTA, CDR2 FQGNSA. The CDR3 has 14 amino acids. Trimming removed 5 bases from V and 3 bases from J, with 10 bases in between. For the CDR3, the DNA is TGTGCCAGCAGCCCCGCGTCTCACACCGGGGAGCTGTTTTTT. Translated, it gives CASSPASHTGELFF.

This clone has more than one count but fewer than ten. This sequence joins TRBV7-6 and TRBJ2-1; D not resolved. V shed 4 bases and J shed 6 bases, with 25 bases lying between them. Per germline, CDR1 SGHVS and CDR2 FNYEAQ. CDR3 size: 18 residues. DNA for the CDR3: TGTGCCAGCAGCTCCCGCCGGACGGCTCCCGGATTGCTCAATGAGCAGTTCTTC. Translating gives CASSSRRTAPGLLNEQFF.

J is TRBJ2-7 and V is TRBV7-3; 9 bases fit TRBD1. The CDR3 spans 15 residues. The germline CDR1 and CDR2 sequences are SGHTA and FQGTGA. The trim removed 5 bases at V and 5 bases at J, leaving 10 bases unmatched. CDR3: CASSRTWDRAHEQYF. In nucleotides, the CDR3 is TGTGCCAGCAGCCGGACATGGGACAGGGCTCACGAGCAGTACTTC.

V gene TRBV6-1 combines with J gene TRBJ1-1, with 10 bases aligning to TRBD1. The CDR3 runs 15 residues. V was pared by 4 bases and J by 6 bases, with 8 bases of the junction left unmatched. Germline lookup yields CDR1 MNHNS and CDR2 SASEGT. In DNA form, the CDR3 reads TGTGCCAGCAGTGGCCGGGGGACAGGGGTTCCTGAAGCTTTCTTT. Amino acid sequence: CASSGRGTGVPEAFF.

The rearrangement joins TRBV4-3 to TRBJ2-2; 7 positions agree with TRBD1. The CDR3 has 15 residues. J gave up 6 bases and V 4 bases, and 8 bases lay outside the gene matches. Germline assignment: CDR1 LGHNA and CDR2 YSLEER. Here the CDR3 reads CASSRQTGTAGELFF. The CDR3 coding sequence is TGCGCCAGCAGCCGCCAGACAGGGACCGCCGGGGAGCTGTTTTTT.

This rearrangement joins TRBV6-5 to TRBJ2-5; 7 nucleotides match TRBD2. The germline V gene encodes CDR1 MNHEY and CDR2 SVGAGI. J lost 5 bases, V lost 6 bases, and 12 bases had no gene match. This CDR3 is 15 amino acids long. The CDR3 DNA is TGTGCCAGCAGCTCCGGGACTACATTTTGGGAGACCCAGTACTTC. Amino acids: CASSSGTTFWETQYF.

This sequence joins TRBV5-1 and TRBJ1-1, with D hard to call. The CDR3 consists of 14 residues. V lost 4 bases and J 2 bases, leaving 12 bases between the germline ends. Germline CDR1 and CDR2: SGHRS and YFSETQ. This chain's CDR3 is CASSPRRSNTEAFF. The DNA of the CDR3 is TGCGCCAGCAGCCCCCGACGGAGTAACACTGAAGCTTTCTTT. The full variable domain, rest sourced from reference TRBV5-1 and TRBJ1-1, is KAGVTQTPRYLIKTRGQQVTLSCSPISGHRSVSWYQQTPGQGLQFLFEYFSETQRNKGNFPGRFSGRQFSNSRSEMNVSTLELGDSALYLCASSPRRSNTEAFFGQGTRLTVV.

The chain combines TRBV6-6 with TRBJ2-5; no clear D gene. Per germline, CDR1 MNHNY and CDR2 SVGAGI (reference sequence). Trimming cost V 1 base and J 9 bases, with 12 bases left between them. The CDR3 has 13 residues. The CDR3 coding sequence is TGTGCCAGCAGTTACTGGGAACAAGGAGCCCAGTACTTC. Amino acids: CASSYWEQGAQYF.

This clone is deemed medium-sized (0.01 to 0.1%). V gene TRBV28 combines with J gene TRBJ1-5; no clear D gene. Germline V gives CDR1 MDHEN, CDR2 SYDVKM. V was trimmed by 8 bases and J by 0 bases, leaving 11 bases between them. This CDR3 has 14 amino acids. The CDR3 bases are TGTGCCAGCCGTGGGCTAGGTAGCAATCAGCCCCAGCATTTT. Protein sequence: CASRGLGSNQPQHF.

This chain connects TRBV9 to TRBJ2-3; 9 positions match TRBD1. J was trimmed by 2 bases and V by 4 bases; bases with no gene match: 11. Germline values: CDR1 SGDLS, CDR2 YYNGEE. This CDR3 has 17 amino acids. The chain's CDR3 is CASSSPLGDRVTDTQYF. The DNA for the CDR3 is TGTGCCAGCAGCTCCCCCCTCGGGGACAGGGTCACAGATACGCAGTATTTT.

The J gene is TRBJ2-2, the V gene TRBV6-5; the D gene is possibly TRBD1 (5 bases). Germline CDR1 and CDR2: MNHEY and SVGAGI. The CDR3 has 15 residues. V shed 6 bases and J shed 0 bases, with 11 bases lying between them. The CDR3 here is CASRSWTSNTGELFF. DNA of the CDR3: TGTGCCAGCAGAAGCTGGACATCGAACACCGGGGAGCTGTTTTTT.

The chain links TRBV28 to TRBJ2-1; D gene uncertain. V lost 6 bases, J lost 10 bases, and 13 bases lay in between. Germline-derived CDR1 and CDR2 are MDHEN and SYDVKM. CDR3 length: 12 residues. The chain's CDR3 is CASRAQLDEQFF. Written as DNA, the CDR3 is TGTGCCAGCAGGGCACAACTGGACGAGCAGTTCTTC.

The rearrangement uses TRBV9 and TRBJ1-2, with D perhaps TRBD1 (5 bases). CDR1 and CDR2 from the germline V gene are SGDLS and YYNGEE. This CDR3 is 15 amino acids long. The germline V and J ends were trimmed by 0 bases and 3 bases, with 12 bases remaining between them. The CDR3 nucleotides are TGTGCCAGCAGCGTAGGGGGGACTCAAGACTATGGCTACACCTTC. Translated, it gives CASSVGGTQDYGYTF.

CDR3 region: CASNPTGLRETQYF. The CDR3 nucleotides are TGTGCCAGCAACCCGACAGGCCTCCGGGAGACCCAGTACTTC. This sequence joins TRBV11-2 and TRBJ2-5; a possible D gene is TRBD1 (6 bases). Germline V gene data show CDR1 as SGHAT and CDR2 as FQNNGV. This CDR3 contains 14 residues. The ends were cut back, 7 bases at V and 5 bases at J, with 17 bases in the middle. Together with reference TRBV11-2 and TRBJ2-5, the CDR3 gives the full variable domain: EAGVAQSPRYKIIEKRQSVAFWCNPISGHATLYWYQQILGQGPKLLIQFQNNGVVDDSQLPKDRFSAERLKGVDSTLKIQPAKLEDSAVYLCASNPTGLRETQYFGPGTRLLVL.

The rearrangement uses TRBV5-8 and TRBJ1-3; D ambiguous. The germline V gene has CDR1 SGHTS and CDR2 YDEGEE. The CDR3 contains 16 residues. Trimming left V 0 bases short and J 0 bases short, with 10 bases between. For the CDR3, the DNA is TGTGCCAGCAGCTTGGACTTGGTGAGCTCTGGAAACACCATATATTTT. This sequence encodes CASSLDLVSSGNTIYF.

The rearrangement uses TRBV28 and TRBJ1-2; D might be TRBD1 (6 bases). The CDR3 runs to 13 residues. From germline, CDR1 is MDHEN and CDR2 SYDVKM. The V gene lost 6 bases and the J gene lost 4 bases, with 12 bases spanning the gap. CDR3 amino acids: CASRVGGPYGYTF. The DNA of the CDR3 is TGTGCCAGCAGAGTGGGGGGGCCCTATGGCTACACCTTC.